The 20 T cell receptor beta chains in this list originate from one sample, sequenced in a study of T-cell memory formation after mild COVID-19. TCRdb re-called the 5' RACE reads through MiXCR, storing one row per CDR3 protein. The top ten clones hold under 2.5% of a sample with approximately 200,000 distinct CDR3 sequences, roughly 16% of them seen once. Sequencing was performed on PBMCs or a T cell subset sorted from them (not recorded which). The receptors shown here come from an adult woman who had mild COVID-19 (a few samples of this study predate the infection). Cell type and time point are not known.

This clonotype was observed a few times. Germline and junction disagree at one end, which may indicate a read error. The V and J genes are TRBV12-3 or TRBV12-4 and TRBJ2-5; D possibly corresponds to TRBD2 (6 bases). CDR3 length: 13 residues. The CDR3 region has the DNA TGTGCCAGCAGTTTGGGGAGACGGGACTCCTTGGTATTC. Translating gives CASSLGRRDSLVF.

This chain joins TRBV3-1 and TRBJ2-7; D unresolved. Trimming stripped 4 bases from V and 2 bases from J, with 9 bases between. CDR3 length: 13 residues. Per germline, CDR1 LGHDT and CDR2 YNNKEL (reference sequence). The CDR3 is CASSRLTTYEQYF. For the CDR3, the DNA is TGTGCCAGCAGCCGATTAACTACCTACGAGCAGTACTTC.

This clonotype showed up just a few times. V is TRBV9 and J is TRBJ2-2; no firm D call. The CDR3 runs 13 residues. The ends were cut back, 0 bases at V and 5 bases at J, with 5 bases in the middle. Germline CDR1 reads SGDLS; CDR2 reads YYNGEE. CDR3 coding DNA: TGTGCCAGCAGCGTAGAAGGGACCGGGGAGCTGTTTTTT. Translated, it gives CASSVEGTGELFF.

J is TRBJ2-3 and V is TRBV4-2; tentatively, D is TRBD2 (6 bases). The length of the CDR3 is 15 residues. Germline values: CDR1 LGHNA, CDR2 YNFKEQ. Trimming left V 1 base short and J 2 bases short, with 10 bases between. CDR3 coding DNA: TGTGCCAGCAGCCAAGGGGGACTCGTCACAGATACGCAGTATTTT. This encodes CASSQGGLVTDTQYF.

This sequence joins TRBV5-1 and TRBJ2-2; D may be TRBD2 (6 bases). Germline V lookup: CDR1 SGHRS, CDR2 YFSETQ. The CDR3 loop spans 20 amino acids. Trimming stripped 3 bases from V and 7 bases from J, with 31 bases between. CDR3 DNA: TGCGCCAGCAGCTGGGGGGACCCCGGGACCAAGAGGAACCTGGGCGGGGAGCTGTTTTTT. This sequence encodes CASSWGDPGTKRNLGGELFF.

The CDR3 DNA sequence: TGTGCCAGCAGCTTGACGGGTCCTAGTGTTAATGAGCAGTTCTTC. Protein: CASSLTGPSVNEQFF. This chain uses TRBV5-5 with TRBJ2-1; no reliable D call. V lost 1 base and J lost 7, with 15 bases in between. The CDR3 contains 15 residues. Germline loops: CDR1 SGHKS, CDR2 YYEKEE (reference sequence).

CDR3 sequence reads: CATSDASGTGAYEQYF. CDR3 coding DNA: TGTGCCACCAGTGATGCGTCCGGGACAGGAGCCTACGAGCAGTACTTC. The chain uses TRBV24-1 and TRBJ2-7; TRBD1 agrees at 8 bases. J was trimmed by 2 bases and V by 3 bases; bases with no gene match: 8. Germline values: CDR1 KGHDR, CDR2 SFDVKD. The CDR3 length is 16 residues.

This clonotype has a handful of counts. J is TRBJ2-4 and V is TRBV25-1; D is ambiguous. The CDR3 extends over 13 amino acids. Trimming shortened V by 7 bases and J by 0 bases, and 7 bases separated the two germline ends. The germline CDR1 and CDR2 sequences are MGHDK and SYGVNS. CDR3: CASKNIAKNIQYF. CDR3 coding DNA: TGTGCCAGCAAGAATATAGCCAAAAACATTCAGTACTTC. Complete variable domain (other parts from reference TRBV25-1 and TRBJ2-4): EADIYQTPRYLVIGTGKKITLECSQTMGHDKMYWYQQDPGMELHLIHYSYGVNSTEKGDLSSESTVSRIRTEHFPLTLESARPSHTSQYLCASKNIAKNIQYFGAGTRLSVL.

The J gene is TRBJ1-2, the V gene TRBV12-3 or TRBV12-4; 8 bases align to TRBD1. This CDR3 region has 15 residues. The V segment lost 5 bases and the J segment 4 bases; nucleotides outside the gene matches: 9. This CDR3 is CASSPGTGRGYGYTF. The CDR3 DNA sequence: TGTGCCAGCAGTCCTGGGACAGGTCGAGGCTATGGCTACACCTTC.

J is TRBJ2-1 and V is TRBV6-1, with a tentative D call TRBD1 (5 bases). Germline assignment: CDR1 MNHNS and CDR2 SASEGT. CDR3 length: 13 residues. Trimming left V 6 bases short and J 8 bases short, with 14 bases between. Written as DNA, the CDR3 is TGTGCCAGCAGACAGGCCCCGAGCGATGAGCAGTTCTTC. It is translated as CASRQAPSDEQFF.

The V and J genes are TRBV12-3 or TRBV12-4 and TRBJ2-7, with 15 positions matching TRBD2. The CDR3 runs to 18 residues. Trimming cost V 5 bases and J 0 bases; bases outside gene matches: 8. The CDR3 DNA follows: TGTGCCAGCAGTCCCCGGACTAGCGGGAGGGCCCCCTCCTACGAGCAGTACTTC. Amino acids: CASSPRTSGRAPSYEQYF.

The CDR3 coding sequence is TGTGCCAGCAGCTTAGGGGGTATAGGGGAGCAGTACTTC. Its protein product is CASSLGGIGEQYF. The J gene is TRBJ2-7, the V gene TRBV11-2; no firm D call. This CDR3 comprises 13 residues. Trimming pared 1 base from V and 7 bases from J, leaving 11 bases between. Germline V CDR1 and CDR2: SGHAT, FQNNGV.

This clonotype was detected only a few times. This chain links TRBV20-1 with TRBJ2-1, with D tentatively TRBD2 (5 bases). The V gene lost 5 bases and the J gene lost 9 bases, with 23 bases spanning the gap. CDR3 length equals 15 residues. Germline values: CDR1 DFQATT, CDR2 SNEGSKA (reference sequence). CDR3 in amino acids: CSAPWRYASSGEQFF. CDR3 DNA sequence: TGCAGTGCTCCCTGGAGGTATGCTAGCTCTGGTGAGCAGTTCTTC.

The CDR3 DNA sequence: TGTGCCAGCAGCTTAGATCCAGGATTAGCCAAAAACATTCAGTACTTC. The encoded protein is CASSLDPGLAKNIQYF. The rearrangement uses TRBV7-2 and TRBJ2-4; the D is unclear. Germline V gene sequence: CDR1 SGHTA, CDR2 FQGNSA. Trimming pared 1 base from V and 0 bases from J, leaving 10 bases between. The CDR3 is 16 residues long.

This clonotype was observed a handful of times. The CDR3 loop reads CSAPLAGNTKNIQYF. The DNA for the CDR3 is TGCAGTGCTCCTCTAGCGGGTAACACCAAAAACATTCAGTACTTC. The J gene is TRBJ2-4, the V gene TRBV20-1; TRBD2 matches at 8 bases. Trimming took 5 bases from V and 2 from J; bases not matched to a gene: 8. Germline CDR1 reads DFQATT; CDR2 reads SNEGSKA (reference sequence). The CDR3 is made up of 15 amino acids.

The sample holds a few counts of this clonotype. This chain connects TRBV20-1 to TRBJ1-5; TRBD1 matches at 7 bases. Per the germline V gene, CDR1 is DFQATT and CDR2 is SNEGSKA (reference sequence). The CDR3 extends over 14 amino acids. V lost 5 bases, J lost 2 bases, and 6 bases stayed unmatched. CDR3 region: CSADRATGNQPQHF. Here the CDR3 DNA reads TGCAGTGCTGACAGGGCGACGGGCAATCAGCCCCAGCATTTT.

This clonotype has a handful of counts. CDR3 bases: TGCAGCGTTGGGTGGGCGTCTTCCAGGGAGCAGTTCTTC. Translation gives CSVGWASSREQFF. The V gene is TRBV29-1, the J gene TRBJ2-1, with D unclear. In germline, CDR1 is SQVTM, CDR2 ANQGSEA. V lost 4 bases, J lost 10 bases, and 17 bases lay in between. This CDR3 has 13 residues.

This clonotype turned up a few times. The rearrangement joins TRBV7-6 to TRBJ1-3; D unclear. Germline-derived CDR1 and CDR2 are SGHVS and FNYEAQ. There are 15 residues in the CDR3. V lost 4 bases and J lost 3, with 13 bases in between. In DNA form, the CDR3 reads TGTGCCAGCAGCTCCGAAGGCACTATTGGAAACACCATATATTTT. Its translation is CASSSEGTIGNTIYF.

This clonotype appeared many times. The chain uses TRBV5-1 and TRBJ2-7, with 9 bases lining up with TRBD2. Germline-derived CDR1 and CDR2 are SGHRS and YFSETQ. The CDR3 runs 15 residues. With 1 base clipped from V and 1 base from J, the junction kept 3 bases outside the gene matches. CDR3 nucleotides: TGCGCCAGCAGCTTGAGGCTAGCGGGGTCCTACGAGCAGTACTTC. Translation gives CASSLRLAGSYEQYF.

In its sample, this clonotype was seen a few times. The chain carries TRBV5-6 and TRBJ1-1, with a tentative D call TRBD1 (6 bases). The CDR3 runs to 14 residues. Germline CDR1 reads SGHDT; CDR2 reads YYEEEE. V gave up 4 bases and J gave up 0 bases, with 10 bases separating them. The CDR3, as DNA: TGTGCCAGCAGCGGCGGGACACTGAACACTGAAGCTTTCTTT. Protein sequence: CASSGGTLNTEAFF.